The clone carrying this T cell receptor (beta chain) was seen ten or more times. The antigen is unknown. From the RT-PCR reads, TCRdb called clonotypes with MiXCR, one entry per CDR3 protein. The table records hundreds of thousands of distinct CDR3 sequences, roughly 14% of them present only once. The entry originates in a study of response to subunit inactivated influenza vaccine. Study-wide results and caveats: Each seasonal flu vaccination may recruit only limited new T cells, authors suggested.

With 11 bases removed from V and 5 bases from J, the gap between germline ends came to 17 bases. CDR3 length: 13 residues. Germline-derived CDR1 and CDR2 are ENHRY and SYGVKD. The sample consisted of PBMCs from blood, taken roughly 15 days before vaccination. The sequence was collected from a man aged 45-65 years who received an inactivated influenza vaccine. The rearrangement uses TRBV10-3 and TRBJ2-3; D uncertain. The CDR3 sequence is CAVADIPIDTQYF. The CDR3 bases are TGTGCCGTCGCGGATATCCCCATAGATACGCAGTATTTT.